This T cell receptor (beta chain) is from a study of T cell responses to AZD1222 COVID-19 vaccine. The CDR3 is made up of 17 amino acids. Germline V gene data show CDR1 as LGHNA and CDR2 as YNFKEQ. Germline trimming cut 0 bases from V and 7 bases from J; bases unmatched to any gene: 9. Profiling relied on immunoSEQ multiplex PCR, and the TCRdb table lists in-frame clones only, not all of them. The sample contains more than 75,000 clones, roughly nine tenths of which appear only once. This clonotype originated in an adult in good health. The specimen comprised peripheral blood, sampled on day 0 of AZD1222 vaccination. This sequence joins TRBV4-2 and TRBJ1-5; 10 bases are a match to TRBD1. CDR3 in DNA: TGTGCCAGCAGCCAAGATCCCCCGACAGGGGGCTGGCAGCCCCAGCATTTT. Translating it yields CASSQDPPTGGWQPQHF.